The 7 T cell receptor beta chains listed next were all sequenced from one sample in a study of blood T cell repertoires in COVID-19. Some clones are missing from TCRdb's copy, which holds only in-frame ones; the method was immunoSEQ multiplex PCR. This table has roughly 14,000 clones, around four fifths appearing once. Sequencing input: peripheral blood. All receptors come from a man of 80 years or more with active or convalescent COVID-19.

The chain recombines TRBV5-1 with TRBJ2-3; tentative D call: TRBD1 (7 bases). This CDR3 has 14 amino acids. Trimming left V 4 bases short and J 2 bases short, with 11 bases between. The germline V gene has CDR1 SGHRS and CDR2 YFSETQ. CDR3 region: CASSAGTDTDTQYF. DNA for the CDR3: TGCGCCAGCAGCGCGGGGACAGACACAGATACGCAGTATTTT.

The CDR3 region is CASSRGVGNQETQYF. The DNA of the CDR3 is TGTGCCAGCAGCCGCGGCGTCGGAAACCAAGAGACCCAGTACTTC. The rearrangement links TRBV4-2 to TRBJ2-5; D gene unclear. Germline CDR1 and CDR2: LGHNA and YNFKEQ. V lost 4 bases and J 0 bases, leaving 12 bases between the germline ends. The CDR3 is 15 amino acids.

The rearrangement joins TRBV10-3 to TRBJ2-5; possibly TRBD2 for D (6 bases). CDR1 is ENHRY, CDR2 SYGVKD, per germline. The CDR3 sequence is 17 residues long. Trimming removed 0 bases from V and 2 bases from J, with 16 bases in between. The CDR3 DNA follows: TGTGCCATCAGTGAGTCGAGTGGCGGGAAGGGACAAGAGACCCAGTACTTC. Its protein product is CAISESSGGKGQETQYF.

The table lists this clone with a few counts. The V and J genes are TRBV6-5 and TRBJ2-3, with D perhaps matching TRBD1 (6 bases). V lost 7 bases and J 0 bases, leaving 14 bases between the germline ends. This CDR3 region has 15 residues. Germline V CDR1 and CDR2: MNHEY, SVGAGI. The CDR3 is CASTPRGSSTDTQYF. As DNA, the CDR3 is TGTGCCAGCACCCCCAGGGGCTCCAGCACAGATACGCAGTATTTT.

The V call is TRBV3-1 (or the pseudogene TRBV3-2), the J call TRBJ1-2; D may be TRBD1 (5 bases). V lost 0 bases to trimming and J lost 7 bases, with 15 bases between them. Germline V lookup: CDR1 LGHDT, CDR2 YNNKEL (reference sequence). CDR3 length: 15 residues. The CDR3 here is CASSQEEGSRGGYTF. The CDR3 nucleotides are TGTGCCAGCAGCCAAGAGGAGGGGTCTAGGGGTGGCTACACCTTC.

The rearrangement links TRBV18 to TRBJ2-3; TRBD2 agrees at 12 bases. The CDR3 length is 16 residues. The trim removed 3 bases at V and 3 bases at J, leaving 4 bases unmatched. The germline V gene encodes CDR1 KGHSH and CDR2 LQKENI. The CDR3 nucleotides are TGTGCCAGCTCACCCGAGCTAGCGGGGGGGACAGATACGCAGTATTTT. It codes for CASSPELAGGTDTQYF.

The chain carries TRBV18 and TRBJ1-1; a weak D match, TRBD1 (6 bases). The V gene lost 6 bases and the J gene lost 1 base, with 12 bases spanning the gap. This CDR3 has 14 residues. The V gene's germline CDR1 is KGHSH and CDR2 LQKENI. CDR3 protein: CASSNRATNTEAFF. For the CDR3, the DNA is TGTGCCAGCTCTAACAGGGCGACGAACACTGAAGCTTTCTTT.